These T cell receptor beta chains were read from a single sample in a study of cytomegalovirus exposure and HLA in healthy donors. The table came from immunoSEQ multiplex PCR; TCRdb's copy has only in-frame clones and leaves some out. The table has approximately 130,000 clones, almost 85% seen once. Material for sequencing was PBMCs. The receptors were sampled from a woman in her late teens or twenties in good health and CMV-seronegative. Each CDR3 is given with its conserved first and last residue. D genes are given only for firm matches. Clone size appears in some rows only: once, few, many, or a class for an expanded clone.

j_call: TRBJ1-5
d_call: .
v_call: TRBV19
clone_size: few
cdr3_aa: CASSISPHSNQPQHF
cdr3_nt: TGTGCCAGTAGTATTAGTCCGCATAGCAATCAGCCCCAGCATTTT

j_call: TRBJ2-7
d_call: .
v_call: TRBV18
clone_size: .
cdr3_aa: CASSRGMEDEQYF
cdr3_nt: TGTGCCAGCTCACGAGGGATGGAAGACGAGCAGTACTTC

j_call: TRBJ1-1
d_call: TRBD1
v_call: TRBV2
clone_size: .
cdr3_aa: CASSDGQGGNTEAFF
cdr3_nt: TGTGCCAGCAGTGATGGACAGGGGGGGAACACTGAAGCTTTCTTT

j_call: TRBJ1-3
d_call: .
v_call: TRBV7-2
clone_size: .
cdr3_aa: CASSLRASGNTIYF
cdr3_nt: TGTGCCAGCAGCTTGCGAGCCTCTGGAAACACCATATATTTT

j_call: TRBJ1-3
d_call: .
v_call: TRBV9
clone_size: .
cdr3_aa: CASSVGGGGSNSIYF
cdr3_nt: TGTGCCAGCAGCGTAGGCGGGGGGGGTTCCAACTCCATATATTTT

j_call: TRBJ1-2
d_call: .
v_call: TRBV18
clone_size: .
cdr3_aa: CASSPLRLYGYTF
cdr3_nt: TGTGCCAGCTCACCACTCAGACTCTATGGCTACACCTTC

j_call: TRBJ1-5
d_call: TRBD1
v_call: TRBV5-8
clone_size: once
cdr3_aa: CASSWKDRGPNQPQHF
cdr3_nt: TGTGCCAGCAGCTGGAAGGACAGGGGTCCTAATCAGCCCCAGCATTTT

j_call: TRBJ2-7
d_call: .
v_call: TRBV4-1
clone_size: few
cdr3_aa: CASSQDGPRGGVWEQYF
cdr3_nt: TGCGCCAGCAGCCAAGACGGACCCAGAGGGGGGGTTTGGGAGCAGTACTTC

j_call: TRBJ1-2
d_call: .
v_call: TRBV7-2
clone_size: .
cdr3_aa: CASSLVGSTANYGYTF
cdr3_nt: TGTGCCAGCAGCTTAGTTGGCAGCACAGCTAACTATGGCTACACCTTC

j_call: TRBJ2-7
d_call: .
v_call: TRBV6-1
clone_size: .
cdr3_aa: CASSEDLSYEQYF
cdr3_nt: TGTGCCAGCAGTGAAGACTTATCCTACGAGCAGTACTTC

j_call: TRBJ2-7
d_call: TRBD1
v_call: TRBV5-1
clone_size: .
cdr3_aa: CASSYFPTGEDEQYF
cdr3_nt: TGCGCCAGCAGCTACTTCCCGACAGGGGAGGACGAGCAGTACTTC

j_call: TRBJ1-5
d_call: .
v_call: TRBV7-7
clone_size: .
cdr3_aa: CASSLKGREGFGNQPQHF
cdr3_nt: TGTGCTAGCAGCTTGAAGGGCAGGGAAGGGTTTGGCAATCAGCCCCAGCATTTT

j_call: TRBJ1-1
d_call: TRBD1
v_call: TRBV29-1
clone_size: once
cdr3_aa: CSVGQGVNTEAFF
cdr3_nt: TGCAGCGTGGGACAGGGAGTAAACACTGAAGCTTTCTTT

j_call: TRBJ2-5
d_call: .
v_call: TRBV5-4
clone_size: .
cdr3_aa: CASSLGVRQETQYF
cdr3_nt: TGTGCCAGCAGCTTAGGGGTTCGACAAGAGACCCAGTACTTC

j_call: TRBJ2-2
d_call: .
v_call: TRBV7-9
clone_size: .
cdr3_aa: CASSYGGVETGELFF
cdr3_nt: TGTGCCAGCAGCTACGGGGGAGTAGAAACCGGGGAGCTGTTTTTT

j_call: TRBJ2-7
d_call: TRBD1
v_call: TRBV7-9
clone_size: .
cdr3_aa: CASSLLQGASYEQYF
cdr3_nt: TGTGCCAGCAGCCTTCTCCAGGGGGCTTCCTACGAGCAGTACTTC

j_call: TRBJ2-3
d_call: TRBD2
v_call: TRBV5-1
clone_size: .
cdr3_aa: CASSWTSGGGTDTQYF
cdr3_nt: TGCGCCAGCAGCTGGACTAGCGGGGGGGGGACAGATACGCAGTATTTT

j_call: TRBJ2-2
d_call: TRBD1
v_call: TRBV5-4
clone_size: .
cdr3_aa: CASSLGTGSTGELFF
cdr3_nt: TGTGCCAGCAGCCTGGGGACAGGGAGCACCGGGGAGCTGTTTTTT

j_call: TRBJ2-3
d_call: .
v_call: TRBV4-1
clone_size: .
cdr3_aa: CASSQNSHADTQYF
cdr3_nt: TGCGCCAGCAGCCAGAACTCCCATGCAGATACGCAGTATTTT

j_call: TRBJ2-5
d_call: TRBD2
v_call: TRBV7-9
clone_size: .
cdr3_aa: CASTGLAGDQETQYF
cdr3_nt: TGTGCCAGCACGGGACTAGCGGGGGATCAAGAGACCCAGTACTTC

j_call: TRBJ1-1
d_call: TRBD1
v_call: TRBV7-2
clone_size: .
cdr3_aa: CASSPRTGGGNTEAFF
cdr3_nt: TGTGCCAGCAGCCCTAGGACAGGGGGCGGGAACACTGAAGCTTTCTTT

j_call: TRBJ2-7
d_call: TRBD2
v_call: TRBV29-1
clone_size: .
cdr3_aa: CSVVLAGSYEQYF
cdr3_nt: TGCAGCGTTGTTCTAGCGGGCTCCTACGAGCAGTACTTC

j_call: TRBJ2-2
d_call: TRBD2
v_call: TRBV13
clone_size: .
cdr3_aa: CASSGTGLAGETGELFF
cdr3_nt: TGTGCCAGCAGCGGTACCGGACTAGCGGGGGAAACCGGGGAGCTGTTTTTT

j_call: TRBJ2-1
d_call: .
v_call: TRBV21-1
clone_size: .
cdr3_aa: CASSASVQKGQKKGEQFF
cdr3_nt: TGTGCCAGCAGCGCATCGGTTCAGAAGGGACAGAAAAAAGGGGAGCAGTTCTTC

j_call: TRBJ2-3
d_call: TRBD2
v_call: TRBV5-1
clone_size: .
cdr3_aa: CASSLTGGVTDTQYF
cdr3_nt: TGCGCCAGCAGCTTAACCGGGGGGGTCACAGATACGCAGTATTTT

j_call: TRBJ2-7
d_call: TRBD1
v_call: TRBV5-1
clone_size: .
cdr3_aa: CASGTGETYEQYF
cdr3_nt: TGCGCCAGCGGGACAGGGGAAACCTACGAGCAGTACTTC

j_call: TRBJ1-1
d_call: .
v_call: TRBV5-1
clone_size: .
cdr3_aa: CASSLLTQGNTEAFF
cdr3_nt: TGCGCCAGCAGCTTACTAACCCAGGGGAACACTGAAGCTTTCTTT

j_call: TRBJ2-2
d_call: TRBD1
v_call: TRBV19
clone_size: once
cdr3_aa: CASRPGQINTGELFF
cdr3_nt: TGTGCCAGTAGGCCGGGACAGATTAACACCGGGGAGCTGTTTTTT

j_call: TRBJ2-7
d_call: .
v_call: TRBV5-4
clone_size: .
cdr3_aa: CASSLQGTYEQYF
cdr3_nt: TGTGCCAGCAGCTTGCAGGGAACCTACGAGCAGTACTTC

j_call: TRBJ2-7
d_call: .
v_call: TRBV27
clone_size: .
cdr3_aa: CASSFGTANSYEQYF
cdr3_nt: TGTGCCAGCAGTTTCGGTACAGCAAACTCCTACGAGCAGTACTTC

j_call: TRBJ2-1
d_call: TRBD2
v_call: TRBV5-1
clone_size: .
cdr3_aa: CASSLVGTSGRGEQFF
cdr3_nt: TGCGCCAGCAGCCTGGTTGGGACTAGCGGGAGAGGTGAGCAGTTCTTC

j_call: TRBJ2-1
d_call: .
v_call: TRBV27
clone_size: .
cdr3_aa: CASTPITGWPYNEQFF
cdr3_nt: TGTGCCAGCACCCCCATTACGGGGTGGCCCTACAATGAGCAGTTCTTC

j_call: TRBJ1-1
d_call: .
v_call: TRBV5-1
clone_size: .
cdr3_aa: CASSLSQNTEAFF
cdr3_nt: TGCGCCAGCAGCTTGAGCCAGAACACTGAAGCTTTCTTT

j_call: TRBJ2-1
d_call: .
v_call: TRBV5-4
clone_size: once
cdr3_aa: CASSLAGTRDEQFF
cdr3_nt: TGTGCCAGCAGCTTGGCCGGGACTCGCGATGAGCAGTTCTTC

j_call: TRBJ1-2
d_call: TRBD1
v_call: TRBV30
clone_size: .
cdr3_aa: CAWELTGEKNYGYTF
cdr3_nt: TGTGCCTGGGAACTGACAGGGGAAAAAAACTATGGCTACACCTTC

j_call: TRBJ2-7
d_call: .
v_call: TRBV7-9
clone_size: few
cdr3_aa: CASSPAMRRAEQYF
cdr3_nt: TGTGCCAGCAGCCCCGCAATGAGGAGGGCCGAGCAGTACTTC

j_call: TRBJ1-2
d_call: .
v_call: TRBV11-2
clone_size: .
cdr3_aa: CASSWGGDGYTF
cdr3_nt: TGTGCCAGCAGCTGGGGGGGAGATGGCTACACCTTC

j_call: TRBJ1-1
d_call: .
v_call: TRBV19
clone_size: once
cdr3_aa: CASSWRDEAFF
cdr3_nt: TGTGCCAGTAGTTGGAGAGACGAAGCTTTCTTT

j_call: TRBJ2-7
d_call: TRBD1
v_call: TRBV27
clone_size: many
cdr3_aa: CASSLLAGGYSYEQYF
cdr3_nt: TGTGCCAGCAGTTTATTAGCAGGGGGTTATTCCTACGAGCAGTACTTC

j_call: TRBJ1-4
d_call: TRBD1
v_call: TRBV5-1
clone_size: few
cdr3_aa: CASSDLSGTGQEKLFF
cdr3_nt: TGCGCCAGCAGCGACCTTTCCGGGACAGGTCAGGAAAAACTGTTTTTT